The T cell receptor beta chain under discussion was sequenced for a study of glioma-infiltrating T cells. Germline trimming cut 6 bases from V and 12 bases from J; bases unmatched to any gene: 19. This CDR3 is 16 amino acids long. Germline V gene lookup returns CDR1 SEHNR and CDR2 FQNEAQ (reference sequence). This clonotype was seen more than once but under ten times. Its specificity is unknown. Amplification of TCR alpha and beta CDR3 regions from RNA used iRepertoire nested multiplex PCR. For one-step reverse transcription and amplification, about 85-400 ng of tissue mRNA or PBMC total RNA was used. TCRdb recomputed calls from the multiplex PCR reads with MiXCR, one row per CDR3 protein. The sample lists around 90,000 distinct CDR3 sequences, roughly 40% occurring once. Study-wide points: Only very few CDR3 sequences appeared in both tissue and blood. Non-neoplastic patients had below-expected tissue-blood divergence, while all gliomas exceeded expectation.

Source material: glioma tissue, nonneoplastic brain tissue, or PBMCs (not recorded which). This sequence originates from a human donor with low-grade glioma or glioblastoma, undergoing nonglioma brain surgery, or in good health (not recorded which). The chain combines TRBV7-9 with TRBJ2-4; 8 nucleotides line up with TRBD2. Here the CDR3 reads CASSSRLAGHSSTQYF. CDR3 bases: TGTGCCAGCAGTTCGCGCTTAGCGGGACACAGTAGCACTCAGTACTTC. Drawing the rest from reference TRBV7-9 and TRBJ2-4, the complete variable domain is DTGVSQNPRHKITKRGQNVTFRCDPISEHNRLYWYRQTLGQGPEFLTYFQNEAQLEKSRLLSDRFSAERPKGSFSTLEIQRTEQGDSAMYLCASSSRLAGHSSTQYFGAGTRLSVL.